Listed here are 2 T cell receptor beta chains from one sample, sequenced in a study of cytomegalovirus exposure and HLA in healthy donors. The study ran its PCR with 60 Vbeta and 13 Jbeta primers. The protocol was immunoSEQ multiplex PCR, while the TCRdb copy is restricted to in-frame clones and leaves out a portion. This repertoire includes 100,000 to 150,000 clones. Source material: PBMCs. These receptors came from a man aged 25 to 40 in good health and CMV-seronegative.

In regard to this clone: An end of the junction does not agree with germline; a read error may underlie this. The CDR3 region is CAISRVVDRGAHNEQFF. The CDR3 coding sequence is TGTGCCATCAGCAGAGTAGTAGACAGGGGGGCGCACAATGAGCAGTTCTTC. V gene TRBV15 combines with J gene TRBJ2-1; 9 bases align to TRBD1. Germline CDR1 is LNHNV and CDR2 is YYDKDF (reference sequence). The CDR3 has 17 residues.

V gene TRBV30 combines with J gene TRBJ2-5, with TRBD1 as a possible D gene (5 bases). This CDR3 spans 13 amino acids. Germline V gene sequence: CDR1 GTSNPN, CDR2 SVGIG (reference sequence). V was cut by 2 bases and J by 5 bases, with 12 bases left in between. CDR3 sequence reads: CAWSSRAGETQYF. In nucleotides, the CDR3 is TGTGCCTGGAGTAGCAGGGCTGGGGAGACCCAGTACTTC.